The rows below give T cell receptor beta chains drawn from one sample of a study of long-term antiretroviral therapy in people with HIV. Libraries were prepared by immunoSEQ multiplex PCR; TCRdb keeps only in-frame clonotypes and omits some of them. The table includes 45,000 or so clones, roughly 96% detected once. This sample comprised unsorted PBMCs, obtained 3.7 years after starting antiretroviral therapy. Receptor source: a woman aged 45-65 years with HIV. The CDR3 runs from the conserved cysteine through the conserved F or W. D genes are given only for firm matches.

D | J | V | DNA | CDR3
TRBD1 | TRBJ2-2 | TRBV2 | TGTGCCAGCAGTTGGGACAGGGATCACACCGGGGAGCTGTTTTTT | CASSWDRDHTGELFF
TRBD1 | TRBJ1-5 | TRBV15 | TGTGCCACCAGCAGAGACAGGGGGCAGAATCAGCCCCAGCATTTT | CATSRDRGQNQPQHF
TRBD1 | TRBJ1-2 | TRBV5-4 | TGTGCCAGCAGTAAGTCGGGACAGGGCTACTATGGCTACACCTTC | CASSKSGQGYYGYTF
- | TRBJ2-1 | TRBV2 | TGTGCCAGCAGCGTTACCTCCTACAATGAGCAGTTCTTC | CASSVTSYNEQFF
TRBD1 | TRBJ2-1 | TRBV5-1 | TGCGCCAGCAGCCTGGAAGGGACAGTAAATGAGCAGTTCTTC | CASSLEGTVNEQFF
- | TRBJ1-2 | TRBV11-2 | TGTGCCAGCAGCTTAGATGGGAGGGGCTTTGGCTACACCTTC | CASSLDGRGFGYTF
TRBD2 | TRBJ2-3 | TRBV5-1 | TGCGCCAGCAGCTTGGCCGTCGCGGGGGGGACAGATACGCAGTATTTT | CASSLAVAGGTDTQYF
- | TRBJ2-5 | TRBV6-5 | TGTGCCAGCAGTGGAAGGGAGACCCAGTACTTC | CASSGRETQYF
TRBD1 | TRBJ1-3 | TRBV7-3 | TGTGCCAGCAGCCCCCGGGACAGCGTATCCTCTGGAAACACCATATATTTT | CASSPRDSVSSGNTIYF
TRBD1 | TRBJ1-4 | TRBV6-1 | TGTGCCAGCAGTGTAACCGGACAGGGTGGGGATTATGAAAAACTGTTTTTT | CASSVTGQGGDYEKLFF
TRBD2 | TRBJ2-1 | TRBV4-3 | TGCGCCAGCAGCCAAGCGGCGGGGGGGCGTGAGCAGTTCTTC | CASSQAAGGREQFF
- | TRBJ2-3 | TRBV15 | TGTGCCACCTCAGAGTGGCGGTACGGCACAGATACGCAGTATTTT | CATSEWRYGTDTQYF
- | TRBJ1-2 | TRBV29-1 | TGCAGCGTTGGGGCGGTACAGGATGGCTACACCTTC | CSVGAVQDGYTF
- | TRBJ1-6 | TRBV27 | TGTGCCAGCAGTTTACTCAGGGATTCACCCCTCCACTTT | CASSLLRDSPLHF
- | TRBJ2-3 | TRBV2 | TGTGCCAGCAGTGAAGCGCTTTGGGGGGGCACAGATACGCAGTATTTT | CASSEALWGGTDTQYF
- | TRBJ1-2 | TRBV19 | TGTGCCAGTAGTATCCCGGAAGGGCCTCGGGGCTACACCTTC | CASSIPEGPRGYTF
- | TRBJ2-2 | TRBV18 | TGTGCCAGCTCACCACTCGTCCAGGGGATTACCGGGGAGCTGTTTTTT | CASSPLVQGITGELFF
TRBD1 | TRBJ1-6 | TRBV30 | TGTGCCTGGAGCCCGGGACAGCAACATGGATCCCTCCACTTT | CAWSPGQQHGSLHF
- | TRBJ1-1 | TRBV7-9 | TGTGCCAGCAGCTTAATGAGGGTTACTGAAGCTTTCTTT | CASSLMRVTEAFF
TRBD2 | TRBJ2-7 | TRBV5-1 | TGCGCCAGCAGCTTGGGGTCGGGAGGCTCCTACGAGCAGTACTTC | CASSLGSGGSYEQYF
- | TRBJ2-7 | TRBV6-4 | TGTGCCAGCAGTGACGGGGAAAGGGGCGAGCAGTACTTC | CASSDGERGEQYF
TRBD1 | TRBJ1-2 | TRBV7-2 | TGTGCCAGCAGGACAGGGGTAGCTAACTATGGCTACACCTTC | CASRTGVANYGYTF
TRBD2 | TRBJ2-2 | TRBV2 | TGTGCCAGCAGTGCCCACCCGTCTAGCGGGGGGGCCCCCACCGGGGAGCTGTTTTTT | CASSAHPSSGGAPTGELFF